Listed below are T cell receptor beta chains from one sample, sequenced in a study of T cell repertoires in cytomegalovirus infection. TCRdb independently ran MiXCR on the reads; one entry per CDR3 protein. The sample consists of 250,000 to 300,000 distinct CDR3 sequences, about 15% of them appearing once. Specimen: CD8+ T cells from PBMCs. The receptors stem from a human donor in good health (CMV status not recorded). Some clones in this sample may be carry-over from other donors' samples. The CDR3 runs from the conserved cysteine through the conserved F or W. A clone size is listed for some rows: how often the clone was seen (once, few, many), or a class if it is expanded.

clone size	V gene	J gene	CDR3 protein
NA	TRBV12-3/TRBV12-4	TRBJ2-3	CASSPTASWDTQYF
many	TRBV7-7	TRBJ2-5	CASSAGTSGVQETQYF
NA	TRBV28	TRBJ1-1	CASSLRTGRLDTEAFF
many	TRBV7-6	TRBJ1-1	CASSLGGRMGDTEAFF
NA	TRBV20-1	TRBJ1-1	CSARDAGAGRNTEAFF
many	TRBV6-5	TRBJ2-5	CASVGRPGGRETQYF
many	TRBV6-6	TRBJ2-7	CASSFGLAGAVYEQYF
NA	TRBV13	TRBJ2-7	CASSPTPGQAYEQYF
NA	TRBV7-9	TRBJ2-3	CASSYLAGVPTDTQYF
many	TRBV7-9	TRBJ1-2	CASSSVNLYGYTF
NA	TRBV9	TRBJ2-7	CASAPPGPRAYEQYF
few	TRBV11-2	TRBJ2-7	CASQRVSRGSYEQYF
once	TRBV20-1	TRBJ1-5	CSARDTPWDRGLQPQHF
many	TRBV7-2	TRBJ2-1	CASSTADRKKHNEQFF
NA	TRBV4-1	TRBJ2-2	CASSLLRGAINTGELFF
many	TRBV29-1	TRBJ1-1	CSVTGTVNTEAFF
NA	TRBV4-1	TRBJ2-3	CASSQVGLEVHTQYF
NA	TRBV2	TRBJ2-7	CASSSAAYEQYF
few	TRBV20-1	TRBJ2-5	CSARQPSGQETQYF
many	TRBV7-2	TRBJ2-7	CASSLDLVPYEQYF
many	TRBV7-6	TRBJ1-2	CASSSGQGNGYTF
many	TRBV7-8	TRBJ2-3	CASSLGQADTQYF
NA	TRBV13	TRBJ2-3	CASSPEIEDTQYF
many	TRBV6-1	TRBJ2-7	CASSDTGTGTYEQYF
many	TRBV7-9	TRBJ1-5	CASSLYTDQPQHF
many	TRBV7-8	TRBJ2-7	CASSFGVGEPYEQYF
many	TRBV7-4	TRBJ1-1	CASSSRGKNTEAFF
few	TRBV6-1	TRBJ2-1	CASSEAPDSGVDEQFF
NA	TRBV27	TRBJ2-1	CASSLFQGLYNEQFF
many	TRBV7-2	TRBJ1-6	CASSFLGGRNSPLHF
few	TRBV15	TRBJ1-6	CATRSGGNSPLHF
many	TRBV7-2	TRBJ2-7	CASSPRLGGYEQYF
NA	TRBV4-1	TRBJ1-2	CASSLSRGTSYGYTF
few	TRBV19	TRBJ2-2	CASSMNRVSGGTGELFF
NA	TRBV27	TRBJ2-1	CASTAEGQGGNEQFF
many	TRBV12-3/TRBV12-4	TRBJ2-5	CASSQGLAQETQYF
many	TRBV28	TRBJ2-3	CASSFARTDTQYF
NA	TRBV20-1	TRBJ2-1	CSARGGGLYNEQFF
many	TRBV7-6	TRBJ1-6	CASSLDAAGAGSYNSPLHF
few	TRBV6-1	TRBJ1-5	CASSEASNQPQHF
many	TRBV2	TRBJ1-1	CASMGGRGRTTEAFF
many	TRBV7-9	TRBJ2-3	CATSAGTFTDTQYF
few	TRBV2	TRBJ2-1	CARETTGVRSNEQFF
NA	TRBV28	TRBJ1-5	CASSLIEGQPQHF
many	TRBV11-3	TRBJ2-2	CASSLEGTDAGELFF
few	TRBV6-6	TRBJ2-5	CASSYALAEPQETQYF
NA	TRBV7-9	TRBJ2-5	CASSLDYGGRETQYF